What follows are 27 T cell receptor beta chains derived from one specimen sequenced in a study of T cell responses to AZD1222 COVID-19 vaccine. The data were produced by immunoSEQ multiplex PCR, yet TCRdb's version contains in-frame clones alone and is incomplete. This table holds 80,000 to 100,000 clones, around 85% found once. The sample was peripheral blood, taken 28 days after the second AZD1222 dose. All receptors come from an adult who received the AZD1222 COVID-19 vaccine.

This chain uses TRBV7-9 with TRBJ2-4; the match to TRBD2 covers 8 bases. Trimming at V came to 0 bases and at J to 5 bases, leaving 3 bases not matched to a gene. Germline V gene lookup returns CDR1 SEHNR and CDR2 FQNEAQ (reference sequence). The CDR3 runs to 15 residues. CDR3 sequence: CASSLAASGQNIQYF. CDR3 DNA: TGTGCCAGCAGCTTAGCTGCTAGCGGGCAAAACATTCAGTACTTC.

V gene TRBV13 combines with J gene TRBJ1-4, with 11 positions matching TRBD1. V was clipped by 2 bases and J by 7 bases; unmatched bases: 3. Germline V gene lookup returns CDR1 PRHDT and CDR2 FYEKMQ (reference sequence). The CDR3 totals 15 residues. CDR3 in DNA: TGTGCCAGCAGCTTAACCGGGACAGGGGGTGAAAAACTGTTTTTT. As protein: CASSLTGTGGEKLFF.

The CDR3, as DNA: TGTGCCAGCAGCTTAGACGCCGGGGAACAAAACATTCAGTACTTC. Its translation is CASSLDAGEQNIQYF. The chain joins TRBV11-2 to TRBJ2-4; a weak D match, TRBD2 (5 bases). The CDR3 is made up of 15 amino acids. V was shortened by 0 bases and J by 5 bases, with 11 bases between the two germline ends. The germline CDR1 and CDR2 sequences are SGHAT and FQNNGV.

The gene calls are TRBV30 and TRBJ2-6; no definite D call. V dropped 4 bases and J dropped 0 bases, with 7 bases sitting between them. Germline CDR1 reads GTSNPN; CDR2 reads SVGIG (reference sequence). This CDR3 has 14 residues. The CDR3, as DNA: TGTGCCTGGACGGCCCTCTCTGGGGCCAACGTCCTGACTTTC. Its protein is CAWTALSGANVLTF.

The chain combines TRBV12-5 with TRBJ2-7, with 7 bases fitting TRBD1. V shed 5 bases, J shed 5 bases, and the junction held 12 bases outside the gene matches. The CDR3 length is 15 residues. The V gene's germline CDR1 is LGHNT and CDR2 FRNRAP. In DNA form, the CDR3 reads TGTGCTAGTGGTCATCGGGACAGAGATATCCACGAGCAGTACTTC. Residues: CASGHRDRDIHEQYF.

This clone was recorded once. The CDR3 reads CASGTGDPPLHF. As DNA, the CDR3 is TGTGCCAGCGGGACAGGCGATCCACCCCTCCACTTT. The J gene is TRBJ1-6, the V gene TRBV2; 8 positions agree with TRBD1. V lost 8 bases to trimming and J lost 11 bases; unmatched junction nucleotides: 5. The V gene's germline CDR1 is SNHLY and CDR2 FYNNEI. The CDR3 is 12 amino acids.

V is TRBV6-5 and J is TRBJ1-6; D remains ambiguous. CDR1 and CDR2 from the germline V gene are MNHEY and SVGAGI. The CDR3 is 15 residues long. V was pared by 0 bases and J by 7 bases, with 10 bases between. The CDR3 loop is CASSYSSLQNSPLHF. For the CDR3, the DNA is TGTGCCAGCAGTTACTCGAGTTTACAGAATTCACCCCTCCACTTT.

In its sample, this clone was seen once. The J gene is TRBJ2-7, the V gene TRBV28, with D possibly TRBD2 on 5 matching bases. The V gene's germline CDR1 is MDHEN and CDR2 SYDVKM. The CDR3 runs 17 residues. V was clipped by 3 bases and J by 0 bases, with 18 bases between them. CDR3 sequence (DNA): TGTGCCAGCAGTTTCGGGGAGATTCCTGACTTCTCCTACGAGCAGTACTTC. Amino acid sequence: CASSFGEIPDFSYEQYF.

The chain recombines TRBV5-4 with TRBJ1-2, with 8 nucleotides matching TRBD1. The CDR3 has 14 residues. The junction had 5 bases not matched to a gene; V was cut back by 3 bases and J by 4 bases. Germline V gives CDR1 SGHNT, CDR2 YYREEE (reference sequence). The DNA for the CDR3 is TGTGCCAGCAGCTCAGGGACAGGACCCTATGGCTACACCTTC. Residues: CASSSGTGPYGYTF.

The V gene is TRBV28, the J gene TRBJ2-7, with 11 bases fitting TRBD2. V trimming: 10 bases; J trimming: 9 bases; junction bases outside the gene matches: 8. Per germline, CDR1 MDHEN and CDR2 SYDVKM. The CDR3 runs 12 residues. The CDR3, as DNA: TGTGCCATAACTAGCGGGAGTGAGGTGCAGTACTTC. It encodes CAITSGSEVQYF.

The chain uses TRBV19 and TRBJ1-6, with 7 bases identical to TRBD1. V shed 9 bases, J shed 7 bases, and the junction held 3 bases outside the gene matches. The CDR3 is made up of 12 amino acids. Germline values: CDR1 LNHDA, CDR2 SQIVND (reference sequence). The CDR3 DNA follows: TGTGCCAGAGACAGGGAGAATTCACCCCTCCACTTT. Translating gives CARDRENSPLHF.

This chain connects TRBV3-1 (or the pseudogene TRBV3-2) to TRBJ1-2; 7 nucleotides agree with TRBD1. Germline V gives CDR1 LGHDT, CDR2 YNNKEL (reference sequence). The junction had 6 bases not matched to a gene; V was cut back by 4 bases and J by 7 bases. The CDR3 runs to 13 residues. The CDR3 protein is CASSPGTEVGYTF. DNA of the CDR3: TGTGCCAGCAGCCCAGGGACAGAAGTTGGCTACACCTTC.

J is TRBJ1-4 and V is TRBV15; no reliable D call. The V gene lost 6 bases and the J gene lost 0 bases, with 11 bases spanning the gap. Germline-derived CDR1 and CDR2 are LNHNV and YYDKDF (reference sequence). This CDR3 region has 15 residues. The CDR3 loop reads CATSFGEATNEKLFF. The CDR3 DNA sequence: TGTGCCACCAGTTTCGGGGAGGCAACTAATGAAAAACTGTTTTTT.

The CDR3, as DNA: TGTGCCAGCAGCGTAGAGCCTGATGAAAAACTGTTTTTT. Its protein is CASSVEPDEKLFF. The chain has TRBV9 and TRBJ1-4, with D unresolved. Germline CDR1 reads SGDLS; CDR2 reads YYNGEE. V was shortened by 0 bases and J by 6 bases, with 6 bases between the two germline ends. This CDR3 contains 13 residues.

The CDR3 loop is CASSSGTTVSYEQYF. CDR3 bases: TGTGCCAGCAGTTCCGGGACAACCGTCTCCTACGAGCAGTACTTC. The chain combines TRBV28 with TRBJ2-7, with D possibly TRBD1 on 6 matching bases. The CDR3 has 15 residues. Germline CDR1 and CDR2: MDHEN and SYDVKM. The V end was cut by 4 bases, the J end by 0 bases, with 13 bases between.

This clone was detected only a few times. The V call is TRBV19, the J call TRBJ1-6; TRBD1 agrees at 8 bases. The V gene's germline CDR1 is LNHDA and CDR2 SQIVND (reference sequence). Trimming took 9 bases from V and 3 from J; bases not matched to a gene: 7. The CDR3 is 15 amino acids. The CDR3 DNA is TGTGCCAGAGAATGTGGGACAGGCTATAATTCACCCCTCCACTTT. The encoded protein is CARECGTGYNSPLHF.

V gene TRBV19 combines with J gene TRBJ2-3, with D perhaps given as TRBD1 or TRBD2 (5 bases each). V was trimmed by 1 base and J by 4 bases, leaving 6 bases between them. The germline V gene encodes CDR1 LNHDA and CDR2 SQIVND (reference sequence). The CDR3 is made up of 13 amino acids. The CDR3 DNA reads TGTGCCAGTAGTATAGGGGGGTCAGATACGCAGTATTTT. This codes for CASSIGGSDTQYF.

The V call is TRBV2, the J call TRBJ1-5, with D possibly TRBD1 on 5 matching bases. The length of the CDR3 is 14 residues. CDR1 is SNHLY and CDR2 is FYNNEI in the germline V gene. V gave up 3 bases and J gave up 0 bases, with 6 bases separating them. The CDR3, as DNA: TGTGCCAGCAGTGACAGGGTTAGCAATCAGCCCCAGCATTTT. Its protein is CASSDRVSNQPQHF.

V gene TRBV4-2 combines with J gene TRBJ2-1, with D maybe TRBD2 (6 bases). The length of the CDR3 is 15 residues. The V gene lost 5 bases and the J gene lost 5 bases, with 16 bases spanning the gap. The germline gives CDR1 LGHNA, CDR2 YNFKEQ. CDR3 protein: CASSSRDSTHNEQFF. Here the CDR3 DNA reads TGTGCCAGCAGCTCCCGGGACTCCACCCACAATGAGCAGTTCTTC.

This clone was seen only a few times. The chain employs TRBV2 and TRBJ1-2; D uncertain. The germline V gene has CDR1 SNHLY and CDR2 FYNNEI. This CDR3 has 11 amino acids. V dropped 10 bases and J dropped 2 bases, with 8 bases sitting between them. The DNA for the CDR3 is TGTGCCACAGGACGGAACTATGGCTACACCTTC. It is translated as CATGRNYGYTF.

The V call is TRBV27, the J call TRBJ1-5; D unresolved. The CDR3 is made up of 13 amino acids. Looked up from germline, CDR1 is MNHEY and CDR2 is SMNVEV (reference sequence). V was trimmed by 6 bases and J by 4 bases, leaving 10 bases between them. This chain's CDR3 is CASSPSRNQPQHF. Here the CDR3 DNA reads TGTGCCAGCAGCCCCTCCAGGAATCAGCCCCAGCATTTT.

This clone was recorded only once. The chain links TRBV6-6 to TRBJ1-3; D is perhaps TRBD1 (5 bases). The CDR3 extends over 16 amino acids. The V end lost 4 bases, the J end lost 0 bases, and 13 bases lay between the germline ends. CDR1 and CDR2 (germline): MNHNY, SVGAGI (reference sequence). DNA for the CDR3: TGTGCCAGCAGTTCGACCCCAGGGCACTCTGGAAACACCATATATTTT. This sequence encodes CASSSTPGHSGNTIYF.

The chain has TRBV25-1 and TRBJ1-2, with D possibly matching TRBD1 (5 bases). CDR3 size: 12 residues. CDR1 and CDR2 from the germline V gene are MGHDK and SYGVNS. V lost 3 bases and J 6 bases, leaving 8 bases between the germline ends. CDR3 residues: CASSELGDGYTF. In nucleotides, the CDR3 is TGTGCCAGCAGTGAGTTGGGGGATGGCTACACCTTC.

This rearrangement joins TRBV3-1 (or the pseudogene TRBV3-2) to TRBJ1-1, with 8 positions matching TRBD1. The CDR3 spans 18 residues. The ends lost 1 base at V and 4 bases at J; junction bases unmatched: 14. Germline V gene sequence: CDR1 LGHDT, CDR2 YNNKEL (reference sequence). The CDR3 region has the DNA TGTGCCAGCAGCCAAGTCGCAGGGGGCGCGTGGTCCTTCACTGAAGCTTTCTTT. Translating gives CASSQVAGGAWSFTEAFF.

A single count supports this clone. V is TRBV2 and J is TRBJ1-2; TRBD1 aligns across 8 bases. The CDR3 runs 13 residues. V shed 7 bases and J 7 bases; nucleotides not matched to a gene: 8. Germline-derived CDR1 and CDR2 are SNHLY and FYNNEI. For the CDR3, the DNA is TGTGCCAGCAAACCAGGGGGCCAGGGTGGCTACACCTTC. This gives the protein CASKPGGQGGYTF.

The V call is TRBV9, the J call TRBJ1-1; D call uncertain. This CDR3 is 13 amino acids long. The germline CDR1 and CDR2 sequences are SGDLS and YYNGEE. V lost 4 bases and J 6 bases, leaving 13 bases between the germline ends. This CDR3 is CASSPPRAPEAFF. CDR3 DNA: TGTGCCAGCAGCCCCCCCCGAGCTCCTGAAGCTTTCTTT.

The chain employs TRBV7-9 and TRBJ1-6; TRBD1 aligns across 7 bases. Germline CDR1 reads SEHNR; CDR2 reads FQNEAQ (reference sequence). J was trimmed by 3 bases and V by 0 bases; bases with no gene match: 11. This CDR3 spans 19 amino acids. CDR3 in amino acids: CASSLAGGQDLIYNSPLHF. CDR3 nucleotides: TGTGCCAGCAGCTTAGCCGGCGGACAGGACCTAATCTATAATTCACCCCTCCACTTT.